The 18 T cell receptor beta chains reported below all come from one sample, sequenced in a study of blood T cell repertoires in COVID-19 (TCRdb year 2020). Receptors were amplified or captured by the immunoSEQ multiplex PCR assay. TCRdb's version of the immuneACCESS table is confined to in-frame rearrangements and falls short of the full clone set. An unresolved V gene accounts for under half of the shortfall where checked; the remainder is of unknown origin. In all, the sample holds 250,000 to 300,000 clones, and 80% to 95% of those were seen once. 1% to 1.3% of the sample belongs to the ten largest clones. The sample consisted of PBMCs or T cells enriched from blood (not recorded which). These receptors were collected from a woman under 40 who had recovered from COVID-19.

The genes are TRBV7-2 and TRBJ1-4, with no clear D. Trimming removed 2 bases at V and 7 bases at J, with 11 bases between. CDR1 SGHTA and CDR2 FQGNSA come from the germline V gene. The CDR3 sequence is 14 residues long. Here the CDR3 reads CASSLRGWSEKLFF. CDR3 bases: TGTGCCAGCAGCTTACGGGGATGGAGTGAAAAACTGTTTTTT.

The chain joins TRBV5-1 to TRBJ2-3, with D possibly matching TRBD2 (5 bases). CDR3 length: 16 amino acids. CDR1 and CDR2 from the germline V gene are SGHRS and YFSETQ. V gave up 6 bases and J gave up 0 bases, with 17 bases separating them. This CDR3 is CASNLNPGLSTDTQYF. The CDR3 DNA sequence: TGCGCCAGCAACCTAAACCCCGGACTCAGCACAGATACGCAGTATTTT.

CDR3 residues: CASGKLAGGGTDTQYF. The CDR3 bases are TGCGCCAGCGGAAAGCTAGCGGGAGGCGGCACAGATACGCAGTATTTT. This chain joins TRBV4-1 and TRBJ2-3; 11 bases agree with TRBD2. Germline-derived CDR1 and CDR2 are MGHRA and YSYEKL. The CDR3 length is 16 residues. The J segment lost 1 base and the V segment lost 8 bases, leaving 8 bases of the junction unmatched.

The chain couples TRBV9 to TRBJ2-2, with D possibly TRBD1 on 6 matching bases. The CDR3 length is 16 residues. Germline V gene data show CDR1 as SGDLS and CDR2 as YYNGEE. V lost 0 bases, J lost 6 bases, and 15 bases lay in between. The CDR3 DNA reads as TGTGCCAGCAGCGTAGCCCCCCGTACAGGGTCCGGGGAGCTGTTTTTT. Amino acids: CASSVAPRTGSGELFF.

This chain connects TRBV7-2 to TRBJ2-6; 13 nucleotides agree with TRBD2. The junction had 13 bases not matched to a gene; V was cut back by 0 bases and J by 2 bases. This CDR3 comprises 22 residues. Germline-derived CDR1 and CDR2 are SGHTA and FQGNSA. The CDR3 spells CASSLAQRLAGGSSAGANVLTF. CDR3 nucleotide sequence: TGTGCCAGCAGCTTAGCGCAGAGACTAGCGGGAGGATCAAGCGCTGGGGCCAACGTCCTGACTTTC.

CDR3 coding DNA: TGTGCCACCGGACTAGCGGGAGTTTATGAGCAGTTCTTC. Residues: CATGLAGVYEQFF. V and J are TRBV27 and TRBJ2-1; TRBD2 matches at 13 bases. Trimming removed 10 bases from V and 8 bases from J; junction bases left unmatched: 5. The CDR3 covers 13 residues. Per the germline V gene, CDR1 is MNHEY and CDR2 is SMNVEV (reference sequence).

This chain joins TRBV28 and TRBJ1-6; D gene unclear. Germline values: CDR1 MDHEN, CDR2 SYDVKM. V was pared by 3 bases and J by 2 bases, with 17 bases between. The CDR3 runs to 18 residues. Here the CDR3 reads CASSFLSRLSTYNSPLHF. The CDR3 bases are TGTGCCAGCAGTTTTCTCTCGAGGTTGTCGACCTATAATTCACCCCTCCACTTT.

The genes are TRBV28 and TRBJ2-7; D might be TRBD1 (5 bases). CDR3 length: 15 amino acids. Germline V lookup: CDR1 MDHEN, CDR2 SYDVKM. The V and J ends lost 7 bases and 1 base respectively, with 17 bases between them. The CDR3 nucleotides are TGTGCCAGCAAAAAAGGGGCATTTAATTCCTACGAGCAGTACTTC. Its translation is CASKKGAFNSYEQYF.

The chain uses TRBV18 and TRBJ2-5, with 8 nucleotides matching TRBD2. The germline CDR1 and CDR2 sequences are KGHSH and LQKENI. This CDR3 spans 18 amino acids. J lost 2 bases, V lost 5 bases, and 16 bases had no gene match. The CDR3 is CASSILPLPGGKQETQYF. CDR3 DNA: TGTGCCAGCTCAATACTTCCCCTCCCGGGAGGGAAGCAAGAGACCCAGTACTTC.

The chain recombines TRBV5-1 with TRBJ2-7, with D tentatively TRBD2 (6 bases). This CDR3 is 15 amino acids long. Per the germline V gene, CDR1 is SGHRS and CDR2 is YFSETQ. V was trimmed by 4 bases and J by 6 bases, leaving 20 bases between them. The CDR3 nucleotides read TGCGCCAGCAGCGACCTGGTGGGAGGCGAGGGCGAGCAGTACTTC. Its translation: CASSDLVGGEGEQYF.

This chain uses TRBV7-2 with TRBJ2-7; 8 positions match TRBD2. The CDR3 runs 16 residues. The germline V gene has CDR1 SGHTA and CDR2 FQGNSA. V shed 5 bases and J 0 bases; nucleotides not matched to a gene: 9. The CDR3 DNA reads as TGTGCCAGCAGCCAAACGACTAGCGAGCGCTCCTACGAGCAGTACTTC. Translated: CASSQTTSERSYEQYF.

This chain joins TRBV9 and TRBJ2-2, with a weak D call TRBD1 (5 bases). The CDR3 is 12 residues long. The germline gives CDR1 SGDLS, CDR2 YYNGEE. Trimming took 5 bases from V and 6 from J, leaving 8 bases between them. The CDR3 reads CASRGVAGELFF. DNA of the CDR3: TGTGCCAGCAGAGGGGTCGCCGGGGAGCTGTTTTTT.

The gene calls are TRBV6-5 and TRBJ2-7, with D possibly matching TRBD1 (6 bases). The CDR3 sequence is 15 residues long. Per germline, CDR1 MNHEY and CDR2 SVGAGI. V was trimmed by 2 bases and J by 4 bases, leaving 15 bases between them. CDR3 residues: CASSYEAGVNYEQYF. The CDR3 DNA sequence: TGTGCCAGCAGTTACGAGGCAGGGGTAAATTACGAGCAGTACTTC.

The J gene is TRBJ2-1, the V gene TRBV15; the D gene is possibly TRBD2 (5 bases). The germline gives CDR1 LNHNV, CDR2 YYDKDF (reference sequence). The CDR3 consists of 14 residues. Trimming removed 3 bases from V and 10 bases from J, with 16 bases in between. The CDR3 DNA is TGTGCCACCAGCAGGGACTCCCAGGCGCGGGAGCAGTTCTTC. Translated: CATSRDSQAREQFF. Together with reference TRBV15 and TRBJ2-1, the CDR3 gives the full variable domain: DAMVIQNPRYQVTQFGKPVTLSCSQTLNHNVMYWYQQKSSQAPKLLFHYYDKDFNNEADTPDNFQSRRPNTSFCFLDIRSPGLGDTAMYLCATSRDSQAREQFFGPGTRLTVL.

V gene TRBV5-1 combines with J gene TRBJ2-3, with D hard to call. The CDR3 totals 16 residues. V lost 3 bases and J lost 2, with 16 bases in between. The germline CDR1 and CDR2 sequences are SGHRS and YFSETQ. The CDR3 here is CASSSQASLFTDTQYF. CDR3 coding DNA: TGCGCCAGCAGCTCTCAGGCCTCCCTCTTCACAGATACGCAGTATTTT.

J is TRBJ2-7 and V is TRBV5-5; TRBD2 aligns across 7 bases. V lost 4 bases and J lost 3; bases outside the gene matches: 10. Germline V gives CDR1 SGHKS, CDR2 YYEKEE (reference sequence). The CDR3 extends over 15 amino acids. The CDR3 spells CASSLSAGRFYEQYF. For the CDR3, the DNA is TGTGCCAGCAGCCTCTCAGCGGGGCGGTTCTACGAGCAGTACTTC.

The J gene is TRBJ2-2, the V gene TRBV9; 10 bases map to TRBD2. Germline trimming cut 3 bases from V and 1 base from J; bases unmatched to any gene: 9. The CDR3 runs 18 residues. The V gene's germline CDR1 is SGDLS and CDR2 YYNGEE. CDR3 DNA sequence: TGTGCCAGCAGCGCGGGGGCTAGCGGGAGTTGGAACACCGGGGAGCTGTTTTTT. It translates to CASSAGASGSWNTGELFF.

The chain links TRBV18 to TRBJ2-2; D is uncertain. The length of the CDR3 is 16 residues. Per germline, CDR1 KGHSH and CDR2 LQKENI. The V and J ends lost 3 bases and 2 bases respectively, with 13 bases between them. The CDR3 DNA reads as TGTGCCAGCTCACCCCCCGGCAGCGCAAACACCGGGGAGCTGTTTTTT. Amino acid sequence: CASSPPGSANTGELFF. The variable domain in full, with the rest retrieved from reference TRBV18 and TRBJ2-2, is NAGVMQNPRHLVRRRGQEARLRCSPMKGHSHVYWYRQLPEEGLKFMVYLQKENIIDESGMPKERFSAEFPKEGPSILRIQQVVRGDSAAYFCASSPPGSANTGELFFGEGSRLTVL.